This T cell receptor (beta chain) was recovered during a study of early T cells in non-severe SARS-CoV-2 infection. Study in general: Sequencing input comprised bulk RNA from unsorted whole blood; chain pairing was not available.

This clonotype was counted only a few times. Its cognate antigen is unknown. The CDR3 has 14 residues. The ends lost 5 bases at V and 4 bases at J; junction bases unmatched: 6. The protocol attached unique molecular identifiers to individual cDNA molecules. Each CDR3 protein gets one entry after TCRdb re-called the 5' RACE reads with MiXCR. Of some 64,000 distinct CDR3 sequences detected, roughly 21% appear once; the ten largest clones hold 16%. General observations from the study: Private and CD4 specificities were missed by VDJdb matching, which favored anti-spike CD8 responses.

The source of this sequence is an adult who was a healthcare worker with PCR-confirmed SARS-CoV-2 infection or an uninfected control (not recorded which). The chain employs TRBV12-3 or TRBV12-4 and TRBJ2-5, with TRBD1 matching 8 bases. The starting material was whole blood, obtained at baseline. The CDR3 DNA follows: TGTGCCAGCAGTCCTCAGACAGGGGCAGAGACCCAGTACTTC. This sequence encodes CASSPQTGAETQYF.